These T cell receptor beta chains were read from a single sample in a study of somatic mutations in cytotoxic T cells in rheumatoid arthritis. The data were produced by immunoSEQ multiplex PCR, yet TCRdb's version contains in-frame clones alone and is incomplete. The table lists some 10,000 clones, approximately 80% of them singletons. The specimen was CD8+ T cells sorted from blood. The origin of the receptors is a man aged 60 to 69 in good health. CDR3s include the opening cysteine and the closing phenylalanine or tryptophan. The D gene is left open where the match is weak. For some rows the clone size is stated as once, few or many, or as a class when expanded; others skip it.

j_call clone_size v_call d_call cdr3_aa cdr3_nt
TRBJ1-3 . TRBV2 . CASSEWGYGNTIYF TGTGCCAGCAGTGAATGGGGATATGGAAACACCATATATTTT
TRBJ2-1 . TRBV6-4 TRBD2 CASSDKGTSGYNEQFF TGTGCCAGCAGTGACAAAGGGACTAGCGGTTACAATGAGCAGTTCTTC
TRBJ1-5 . TRBV27 . CASSLQPADQPQHF TGTGCCAGCAGTTTGCAACCAGCGGATCAGCCCCAGCATTTT
TRBJ2-5 . TRBV15 . CATSASGVGGKETQYF TGTGCCACCAGCGCCTCAGGGGTAGGGGGAAAAGAGACCCAGTACTTC
TRBJ1-2 . TRBV10-3 . CAIGTEGYGYTF TGTGCCATCGGGACGGAAGGATATGGCTACACCTTC
TRBJ1-1 . TRBV4-3 TRBD1 CASSQDVGTGFGAFF TGCGCCAGCAGCCAAGATGTGGGGACAGGGTTTGGGGCTTTCTTT
TRBJ2-5 . TRBV5-1 . CASSTDSYQETQYF TGCGCCAGCAGCACCGACAGTTACCAAGAGACCCAGTACTTC
TRBJ2-7 . TRBV27 TRBD1 CASSFRDRPYEQYF TGTGCCAGCAGTTTCCGGGACAGACCCTACGAGCAGTACTTC
TRBJ2-1 . TRBV19 . CASSIVQGANEQFF TGTGCCAGTAGTATAGTCCAGGGAGCAAATGAGCAGTTCTTC
TRBJ2-7 . TRBV28 . CASSTQYREYAHEQYF TGTGCCAGCAGTACACAATACAGGGAATATGCCCACGAGCAGTACTTC
TRBJ2-5 . TRBV5-6 TRBD2 CASSLGAGVETQYF TGTGCCAGCAGCTTGGGAGCGGGGGTAGAGACCCAGTACTTC
TRBJ2-3 . TRBV4-2 . CASSQGSSDTQYF TGTGCCAGCAGCCAAGGGAGCTCAGATACGCAGTATTTT
TRBJ2-1 . TRBV5-1 TRBD1 CASSPDRVSYNEQFF TGCGCCAGCAGCCCGGACAGGGTCTCCTACAATGAGCAGTTCTTC
TRBJ1-5 . TRBV28 . CASSRESNIQPQHF TGTGCCAGCAGCCGGGAAAGTAATATACAGCCCCAGCATTTT
TRBJ2-3 . TRBV4-1 . CASSQDGTDTQYF TGCGCCAGCAGCCAAGATGGGACAGATACGCAGTATTTT
TRBJ2-7 . TRBV28 . CASSSSRVPPSIYEQYF TGTGCCAGCAGTAGCTCTCGAGTGCCCCCCTCTATCTACGAGCAGTACTTC
TRBJ1-1 . TRBV30 . CAFRGGASAAFF TGTGCCTTCAGGGGCGGGGCTTCCGCAGCTTTCTTT
TRBJ2-7 . TRBV27 TRBD2 CASSIRTSGYEQYF TGTGCCAGCAGTATAAGGACTAGCGGCTACGAGCAGTACTTC
TRBJ1-6 . TRBV11-2 . CASSLGTGYNSPLHF TGTGCCAGCAGCTTAGGGACGGGCTATAATTCACCCCTCCACTTT
TRBJ2-7 . TRBV11-2 TRBD2 CASSLGGRPYEQYF TGTGCCAGCAGCTTGGGCGGGAGGCCCTACGAGCAGTACTTC
TRBJ2-1 . TRBV5-6 . CASSWSQGLSYNEQFF TGTGCCAGCAGCTGGTCGCAGGGACTTTCCTACAATGAGCAGTTCTTC
TRBJ2-1 . TRBV9 TRBD2 CASSVGGSGASYNEQFF TGTGCCAGCAGCGTAGGCGGTAGCGGGGCGTCCTACAATGAGCAGTTCTTC
TRBJ2-4 . TRBV9 TRBD2 CASSVVAGGLGIQYF TGTGCCAGCAGCGTAGTGGCGGGGGGGCTTGGCATTCAGTACTTC
TRBJ2-7 . TRBV5-4 TRBD2 CASSWITTSGYEQYF TGTGCCAGCAGCTGGATAACGACTAGCGGTTACGAGCAGTACTTC
TRBJ2-4 once TRBV6-6 . CASRDAGDLAKNIQYF TGTGCCAGCAGAGACGCAGGAGATTTAGCCAAAAACATTCAGTACTTC
TRBJ2-1 . TRBV5-1 TRBD2 CASSLLRLAGGGEQFF TGCGCCAGCAGCTTGCTAAGACTAGCGGGGGGGGGTGAGCAGTTCTTC
TRBJ2-2 . TRBV4-3 . CASSPPTGSGELFF TGCGCCAGCAGCCCCCCAACAGGGTCCGGGGAGCTGTTTTTT
TRBJ1-4 . TRBV4-2 . CASSQEGDRPGEKLFF TGTGCCAGCAGCCAAGAAGGAGACAGACCTGGTGAAAAACTGTTTTTT
TRBJ2-1 . TRBV6-1 TRBD1 CASSEAGTGNEQFF TGTGCCAGCAGTGAAGCGGGGACAGGAAATGAGCAGTTCTTC
TRBJ2-3 . TRBV13 . CASSARDTDTQYF TGTGCCAGCAGCGCCAGGGATACAGATACGCAGTATTTT
TRBJ2-5 . TRBV30 TRBD2 CAWSSSGGQETQYF TGTGCCTGGAGTTCCAGCGGGGGCCAAGAGACCCAGTACTTC
TRBJ2-7 . TRBV6-5 . CASSYSLDSSYEQYF TGTGCCAGCAGTTACTCCCTCGACAGCTCCTACGAGCAGTACTTC
TRBJ2-1 . TRBV6-6 TRBD1 CASSYTRTGYNEQFF TGTGCCAGCAGTTACACCCGGACAGGGTACAATGAGCAGTTCTTC
TRBJ2-2 . TRBV9 . CASSVAPNTGELFF TGTGCCAGCAGCGTAGCCCCCAACACCGGGGAGCTGTTTTTT
TRBJ2-1 . TRBV4-2 TRBD1 CASSHPGQGYLPDSYNEQFF TGTGCCAGCAGCCACCCGGGACAGGGTTATCTTCCTGACTCCTACAATGAGCAGTTCTTC
TRBJ2-7 once TRBV6-6 . CASSYLPYEQYF TGTGCCAGCAGTTACTTACCCTACGAGCAGTACTTC
TRBJ2-5 . TRBV6-1 . CASSEKTSKETQYF TGTGCCAGCAGTGAAAAAACTAGCAAAGAGACCCAGTACTTC
TRBJ2-3 . TRBV10-3 TRBD2 CAISGTSSDTQYF TGTGCCATCAGTGGGACTAGCTCAGATACGCAGTATTTT
TRBJ2-1 . TRBV5-4 . CASSPGPSSYNEQFF TGTGCCAGCAGCCCGGGGCCCAGCTCCTACAATGAGCAGTTCTTC
TRBJ1-1 . TRBV7-9 TRBD1 CASSLATGAKAFF TGTGCCAGCAGCTTAGCGACAGGGGCGAAAGCTTTCTTT
TRBJ2-7 . TRBV14 TRBD2 CASSQEIGVSGGSYEQYF TGTGCCAGCAGCCAAGAGATCGGGGTCTCCGGGGGGTCCTACGAGCAGTACTTC
TRBJ2-2 . TRBV4-2 . CASTEGRSEVNTGELFF TGTGCCAGCACCGAGGGCAGGTCGGAGGTAAACACCGGGGAGCTGTTTTTT
TRBJ2-1 . TRBV11-2 TRBD2 CASSAPQGGRRYNEQFF TGTGCCAGCAGCGCTCCCCAGGGCGGGAGGCGTTACAATGAGCAGTTCTTC
TRBJ2-6 . TRBV27 . CASSSQSTYTSSGANVLTF TGTGCCAGCAGTTCCCAAAGTACTTATACTAGCTCTGGGGCCAACGTCCTGACTTTC
TRBJ2-5 . TRBV7-9 . CASSSNPQGGLQETQYF TGTGCCAGCAGCTCCAATCCCCAGGGAGGACTCCAAGAGACCCAGTACTTC
TRBJ1-5 few TRBV16 . CASSPPPRSAASPQPQHF TGTGCCAGCAGCCCACCACCCCGATCCGCGGCCTCCCCTCAGCCCCAGCATTTT
TRBJ2-3 once TRBV19 . CASSMRLQHTDTQYF TGTGCCAGTAGTATGAGACTTCAGCACACAGATACGCAGTATTTT
TRBJ2-3 . TRBV7-6 . CASSLLGGEADTQYF TGTGCCAGCAGCTTACTTGGAGGGGAGGCAGATACGCAGTATTTT
TRBJ1-1 . TRBV11-2 . CASSLAIRGTTEAFF TGTGCCAGCAGCTTAGCCATCAGAGGGACCACTGAAGCTTTCTTT
TRBJ2-1 medium-sized TRBV7-6 TRBD2 CASSLALTSLGVDEQFF TGTGCCAGCAGCTTAGCATTGACTAGCCTGGGGGTGGATGAGCAGTTCTTC
TRBJ1-1 . TRBV7-9 . CASSLGLGGNTEAFF TGTGCCAGCAGCTTGGGACTCGGGGGAAACACTGAAGCTTTCTTT
TRBJ1-2 . TRBV28 TRBD1 CASSLLRSQGTTYGYTF TGTGCCAGCAGTTTATTAAGGTCACAGGGGACAACCTATGGCTACACCTTC
TRBJ2-7 . TRBV20-1 . CSARGDYEQYF TGCAGTGCTAGAGGCGACTACGAGCAGTACTTC
TRBJ2-2 . TRBV6-4 . CASSADSTGELFF TGTGCCAGCAGTGCGGACTCGACCGGGGAGCTGTTTTTT
TRBJ2-3 . TRBV11-3 TRBD1 CASSDRDREPDTQYF TGTGCCAGCAGCGACCGGGACAGGGAGCCAGATACGCAGTATTTT
TRBJ1-1 once TRBV6-1 . CASTAGMNTEAFF TGTGCCAGCACGGCAGGGATGAACACTGAAGCTTTCTTT
TRBJ2-7 . TRBV18 TRBD1 CASSRDRDPPYEQYF TGTGCCAGCTCACGGGACAGGGATCCTCCCTACGAGCAGTACTTC
TRBJ2-2 . TRBV7-3 TRBD1 CASSSHRDRGGTGELFF TGTGCCAGCAGCTCGCACCGGGACAGGGGTGGCACCGGGGAGCTGTTTTTT